The clone carrying this TCR beta chain was observed a single time. This specimen belongs to a study of OX40 agonist ivuxolimab in advanced cancers. Background on the study: Allowance was made for prior anti-PD-1, anti-PD-L1 or anti-CTLA-4 therapy, and 40% to 45% had some. In three patients, partial responses were observed, one with hepatocellular carcinoma and two with cutaneous melanoma.

The V gene's germline CDR1 is MNHEY and CDR2 SMNVEV (reference sequence). This CDR3 is built from 18 residues. V gave up 3 bases and J gave up 0 bases, with 18 bases separating them. Profiling relied on immunoSEQ multiplex PCR, and the TCRdb table lists in-frame clones only, not all of them. The table has approximately 44,000 clones, less than 95% seen once; the top ten hold 13% to 15%. The TCR sequence derives from an adult with an advanced solid tumor such as melanoma, head and neck, liver or kidney cancer. Sample: CD4+ or CD8+ T cells sorted from blood, taken in a trial of the OX40 agonist ivuxolimab. This chain links TRBV27 with TRBJ1-5; D might be TRBD1 (5 bases). This CDR3 is CASSFQGAAGSSNQPQHF. Here the CDR3 DNA reads TGTGCCAGCAGTTTTCAGGGTGCGGCAGGGAGTAGCAATCAGCCCCAGCATTTT.